This TCR beta chain was recorded in a study of OX40 agonist ivuxolimab in advanced cancers. Sequenced by immunoSEQ multiplex PCR; TCRdb stores in-frame clones only, minus some. Among 65,000 to 70,000 clones listed, roughly 91% were seen once. Germline CDR1 and CDR2: MNHEY and SMNVEV (reference sequence). The ends were cut back, 11 bases at V and 4 bases at J, with 17 bases in the middle. CDR3 length equals 14 residues. This clonotype originated in an adult with an advanced solid tumor such as melanoma, head and neck, liver or kidney cancer. This chain links TRBV27 with TRBJ1-4; D may be TRBD1 (6 bases). The sequences come from CD4+ or CD8+ T cells sorted from blood, collected in a trial of the OX40 agonist ivuxolimab. The CDR3 DNA reads as TGTGCCCTCCCAAAGGACAGAGGTAATGAAAAACTGTTTTTT. Translating it yields CALPKDRGNEKLFF.